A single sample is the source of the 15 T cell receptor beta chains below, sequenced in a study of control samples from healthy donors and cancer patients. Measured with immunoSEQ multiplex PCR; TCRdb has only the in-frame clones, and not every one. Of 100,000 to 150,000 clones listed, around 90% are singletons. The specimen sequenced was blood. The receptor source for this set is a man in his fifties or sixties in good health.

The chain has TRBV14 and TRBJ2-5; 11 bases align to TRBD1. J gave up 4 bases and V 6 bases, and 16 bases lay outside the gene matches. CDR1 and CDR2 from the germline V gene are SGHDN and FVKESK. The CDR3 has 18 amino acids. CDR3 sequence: CASSRRSGTGGFTETQYF. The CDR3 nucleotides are TGTGCCAGCAGTCGAAGATCCGGGACAGGGGGTTTTACAGAGACCCAGTACTTC.

Here the CDR3 DNA reads TGCGCCAGCAGCCCGCAGGGCAGGGAGGGCGGCTACACCTTC. Translated, it gives CASSPQGREGGYTF. V is TRBV5-1 and J is TRBJ1-2; perhaps TRBD1 as D (5 bases). CDR3 length: 14 amino acids. CDR1 is SGHRS and CDR2 is YFSETQ in the germline V gene. V shed 4 bases and J shed 8 bases, with 18 bases lying between them.

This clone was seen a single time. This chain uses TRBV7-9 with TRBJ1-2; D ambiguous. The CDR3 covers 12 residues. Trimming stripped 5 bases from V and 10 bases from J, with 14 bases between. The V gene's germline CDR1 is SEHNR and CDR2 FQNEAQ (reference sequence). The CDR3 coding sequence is TGTGCCAGCAGCCCCCGTACGGGGTACTACACCTTC. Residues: CASSPRTGYYTF.

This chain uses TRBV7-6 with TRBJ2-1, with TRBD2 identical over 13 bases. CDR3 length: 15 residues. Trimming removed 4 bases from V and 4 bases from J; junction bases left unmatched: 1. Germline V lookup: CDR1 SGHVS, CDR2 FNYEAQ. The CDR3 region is CASSSGLAGYNEQFF. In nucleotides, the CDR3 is TGTGCCAGCAGCTCGGGACTAGCGGGGTACAATGAGCAGTTCTTC.

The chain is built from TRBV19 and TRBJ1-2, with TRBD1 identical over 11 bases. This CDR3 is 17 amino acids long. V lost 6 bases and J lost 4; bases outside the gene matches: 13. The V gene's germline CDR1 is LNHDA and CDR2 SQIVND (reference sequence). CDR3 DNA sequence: TGTGCCAGTAGCTCACCCCCCGGGACAGGGGGTTCCTATGGCTACACCTTC. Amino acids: CASSSPPGTGGSYGYTF. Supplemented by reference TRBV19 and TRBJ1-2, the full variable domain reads DGGITQSPKYLFRKEGQNVTLSCEQNLNHDAMYWYRQDPGQGLRLIYYSQIVNDFQKGDIAEGYSVSREKKESFPLTVTSAQKNPTAFYLCASSSPPGTGGSYGYTFGSGTRLTVV.

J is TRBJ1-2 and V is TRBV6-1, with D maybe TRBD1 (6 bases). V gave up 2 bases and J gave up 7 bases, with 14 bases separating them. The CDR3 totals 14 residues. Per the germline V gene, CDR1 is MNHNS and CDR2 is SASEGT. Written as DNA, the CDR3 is TGTGCCAGCAGTGAATGGGGGGGGGCAGGTGGCTACACCTTC. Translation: CASSEWGGAGGYTF.

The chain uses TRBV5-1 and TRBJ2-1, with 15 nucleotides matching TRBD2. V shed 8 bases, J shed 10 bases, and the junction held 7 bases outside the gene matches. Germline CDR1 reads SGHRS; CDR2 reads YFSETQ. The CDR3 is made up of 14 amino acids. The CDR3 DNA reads TGCGCCAGTGGGACTAGCGGGGGGTCCCAAGAGCAGTTCTTC. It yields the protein CASGTSGGSQEQFF. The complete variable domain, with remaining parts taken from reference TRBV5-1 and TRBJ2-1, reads KAGVTQTPRYLIKTRGQQVTLSCSPISGHRSVSWYQQTPGQGLQFLFEYFSETQRNKGNFPGRFSGRQFSNSRSEMNVSTLELGDSALYLCASGTSGGSQEQFFGPGTRLTVL.

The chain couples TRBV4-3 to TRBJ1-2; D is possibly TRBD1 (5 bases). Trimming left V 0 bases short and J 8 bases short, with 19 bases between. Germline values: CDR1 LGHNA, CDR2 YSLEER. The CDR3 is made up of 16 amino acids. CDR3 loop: CASSQDQGQGLIGYTF. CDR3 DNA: TGCGCCAGCAGCCAAGATCAAGGGCAGGGCCTAATAGGCTACACCTTC.

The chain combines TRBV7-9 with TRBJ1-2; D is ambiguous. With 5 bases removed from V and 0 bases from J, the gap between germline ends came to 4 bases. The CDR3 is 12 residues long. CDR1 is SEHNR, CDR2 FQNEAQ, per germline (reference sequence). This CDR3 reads CASSLPNYGYTF. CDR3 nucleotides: TGTGCCAGCAGCCTTCCTAACTATGGCTACACCTTC.

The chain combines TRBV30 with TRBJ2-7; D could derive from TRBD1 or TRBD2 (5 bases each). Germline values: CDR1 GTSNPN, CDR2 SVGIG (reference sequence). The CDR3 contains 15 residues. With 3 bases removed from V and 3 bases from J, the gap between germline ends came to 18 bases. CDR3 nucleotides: TGTGCCTGGAGGGACCCCCGGGGCAGCCTCTACGAGCAGTACTTC. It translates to CAWRDPRGSLYEQYF.

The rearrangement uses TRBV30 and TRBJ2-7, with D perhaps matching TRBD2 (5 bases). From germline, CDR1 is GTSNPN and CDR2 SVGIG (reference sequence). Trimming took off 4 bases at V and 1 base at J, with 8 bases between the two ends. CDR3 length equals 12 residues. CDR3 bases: TGTGCCTGGACCGGACTGTCCTACGAGCAGTACTTC. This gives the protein CAWTGLSYEQYF.

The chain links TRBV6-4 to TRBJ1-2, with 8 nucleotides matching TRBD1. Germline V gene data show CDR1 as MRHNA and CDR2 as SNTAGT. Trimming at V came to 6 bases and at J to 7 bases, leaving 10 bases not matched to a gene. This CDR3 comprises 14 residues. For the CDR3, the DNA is TGTGCCAGCAGCGCCTTCACAGGGGGAGGTGGCTACACCTTC. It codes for CASSAFTGGGGYTF.

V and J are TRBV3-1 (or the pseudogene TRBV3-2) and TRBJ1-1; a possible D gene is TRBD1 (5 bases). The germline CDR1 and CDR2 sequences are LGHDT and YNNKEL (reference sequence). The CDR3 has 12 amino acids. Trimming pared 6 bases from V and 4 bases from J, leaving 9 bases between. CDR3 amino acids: CASSPGFTEAFF. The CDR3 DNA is TGTGCCAGCAGTCCAGGGTTCACTGAAGCTTTCTTT.

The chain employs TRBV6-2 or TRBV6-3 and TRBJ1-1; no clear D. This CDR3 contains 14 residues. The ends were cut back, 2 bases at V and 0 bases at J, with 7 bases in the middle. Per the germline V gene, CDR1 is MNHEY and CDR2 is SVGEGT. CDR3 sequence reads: CASSYELLNTEAFF. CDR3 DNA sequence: TGTGCCAGCAGTTACGAGCTGTTGAACACTGAAGCTTTCTTT.

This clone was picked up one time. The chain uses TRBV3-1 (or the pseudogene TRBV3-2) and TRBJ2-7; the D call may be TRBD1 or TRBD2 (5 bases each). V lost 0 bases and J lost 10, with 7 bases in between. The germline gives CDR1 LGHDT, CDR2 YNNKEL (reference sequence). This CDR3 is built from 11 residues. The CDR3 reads CASSQEGVQYF. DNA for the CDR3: TGTGCCAGCAGCCAAGAGGGGGTACAGTACTTC.